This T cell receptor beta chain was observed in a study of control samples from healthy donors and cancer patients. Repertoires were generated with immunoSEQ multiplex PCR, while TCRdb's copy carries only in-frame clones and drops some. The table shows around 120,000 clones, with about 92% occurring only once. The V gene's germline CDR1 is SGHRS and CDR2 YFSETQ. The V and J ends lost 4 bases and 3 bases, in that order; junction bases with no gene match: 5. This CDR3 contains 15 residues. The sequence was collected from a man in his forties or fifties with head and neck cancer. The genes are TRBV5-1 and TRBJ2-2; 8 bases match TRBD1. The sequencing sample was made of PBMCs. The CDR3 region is CASSPRTGHTGELFF. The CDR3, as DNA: TGCGCCAGCAGCCCTCGGACAGGGCACACCGGGGAGCTGTTTTTT.